This passage covers 26 T cell receptor beta chains from one sample sequenced in a study of technical replicates of blood from a handful of donors. Assay: immunoSEQ multiplex PCR; the TCRdb copy retains only in-frame clones and omits some. Of around 50,000 clones listed, 90% to 95% are singletons. Sequenced input: PBMCs. These receptors came from a human donor in good health. Some clones in this sample may be carry-over from other donors' samples.

V gene TRBV5-6 combines with J gene TRBJ1-5; 10 bases align to TRBD1. The CDR3 loop spans 16 amino acids. Germline V gene sequence: CDR1 SGHDT, CDR2 YYEEEE. The V gene end was trimmed by 1 base and the J gene end by 2 bases; junction bases not matched to a gene: 3. CDR3 coding DNA: TGTGCCAGCAGCTTGTTTGGGACAGGGGGCAATCAGCCCCAGCATTTT. As protein: CASSLFGTGGNQPQHF.

This chain uses TRBV30 with TRBJ1-1; perhaps TRBD1 as D (6 bases). V was clipped by 0 bases and J by 4 bases, with 6 bases between them. There are 12 residues in the CDR3. Germline CDR1 is GTSNPN and CDR2 is SVGIG (reference sequence). This CDR3 is CAWSVRGTEAFF. The CDR3 nucleotides read TGTGCCTGGAGTGTCAGGGGCACTGAAGCTTTCTTT.

This chain joins TRBV30 and TRBJ1-5; D not resolved. V was cut by 1 base and J by 4 bases, with 5 bases left in between. This CDR3 is built from 12 residues. CDR1 and CDR2 (germline): GTSNPN, SVGIG (reference sequence). The DNA for the CDR3 is TGTGCCTGGAGTGACGGGAATCAGCCCCAGCATTTT. It is translated as CAWSDGNQPQHF.

The chain uses TRBV5-6 and TRBJ1-2, with TRBD1 matching over 8 bases. The CDR3 consists of 15 residues. Germline lookup yields CDR1 SGHDT and CDR2 YYEEEE. V dropped 1 base and J dropped 6; count of bases not matched to a gene: 8. CDR3 sequence (DNA): TGTGCCAGCAGCTTGAGGACAGGGCCGGGACATGGCTACACCTTC. As protein: CASSLRTGPGHGYTF.

As DNA, the CDR3 is TGTGCCAGCAGCTTAGGGCTAGCGGGACTCCGCGAGCAGTACTTC. This gives the protein CASSLGLAGLREQYF. The V call is TRBV7-3, the J call TRBJ2-7, with 9 bases matching TRBD2. There are 15 residues in the CDR3. Germline CDR1 reads SGHTA; CDR2 reads FQGTGA. V shed 2 bases and J 6 bases; nucleotides not matched to a gene: 8.

This clone was observed a single time. This chain uses TRBV7-9 with TRBJ2-1, with 7 positions matching TRBD2. The CDR3 sequence is 17 residues long. Germline assignment: CDR1 SEHNR and CDR2 FQNEAQ (reference sequence). The junction had 11 bases not matched to a gene; V was cut back by 4 bases and J by 2 bases. DNA for the CDR3: TGTGCCAGCAGCTCCGCCCCACTAGCGCGCCCCTACAATGAGCAGTTCTTC. Amino acids: CASSSAPLARPYNEQFF. The full variable domain, rest sourced from reference TRBV7-9 and TRBJ2-1, is DTGVSQNPRHKITKRGQNVTFRCDPISEHNRLYWYRQTLGQGPEFLTYFQNEAQLEKSRLLSDRFSAERPKGSFSTLEIQRTEQGDSAMYLCASSSAPLARPYNEQFFGPGTRLTVL.

The rearrangement joins TRBV10-3 to TRBJ1-1; D unresolved. CDR1 ENHRY and CDR2 SYGVKD come from the germline V gene. The ends were cut back, 4 bases at V and 1 base at J, with 7 bases in the middle. The CDR3 is made up of 13 amino acids. The CDR3 loop is CAISVGENTEAFF. DNA for the CDR3: TGTGCCATCAGTGTCGGGGAGAACACTGAAGCTTTCTTT.

V gene TRBV5-1 combines with J gene TRBJ2-7; D unresolved. Trimming shortened V by 0 bases and J by 2 bases, and 6 bases separated the two germline ends. CDR1 and CDR2 (germline): SGHRS, YFSETQ. There are 13 residues in the CDR3. The CDR3 region is CASSLEQAYEQYF. CDR3 coding DNA: TGCGCCAGCAGCTTGGAGCAGGCCTACGAGCAGTACTTC.

Only one count was recorded for this clone. This sequence joins TRBV4-2 and TRBJ1-2; 9 bases fit TRBD1. Germline V gene lookup returns CDR1 LGHNA and CDR2 YNFKEQ. The V and J ends lost 0 bases and 8 bases, in that order; junction bases with no gene match: 10. The CDR3 extends over 16 amino acids. The CDR3 DNA follows: TGTGCCAGCAGCCAAGATATCGGGGACAGGGCTGGCGGCTACACCTTC. Translated, it gives CASSQDIGDRAGGYTF.

The chain employs TRBV7-3 and TRBJ2-7; tentative D call: TRBD2 (7 bases). CDR3 length: 15 amino acids. With 1 base removed from V and 2 bases from J, the gap between germline ends came to 12 bases. CDR1 SGHTA and CDR2 FQGTGA come from the germline V gene. CDR3 sequence: CASSLNAGAPYEQYF. The CDR3 DNA sequence: TGTGCCAGCAGCTTAAACGCGGGGGCTCCCTACGAGCAGTACTTC. Full variable domain (rest looked up from reference TRBV7-3 and TRBJ2-7): GAGVSQTPSNKVTEKGKYVELRCDPISGHTALYWYRQSLGQGPEFLIYFQGTGAADDSGLPNDRFFAVRPEGSVSTLKIQRTERGDSAVYLCASSLNAGAPYEQYFGPGTRLTVT.

The chain joins TRBV4-2 to TRBJ2-3, with no clear D. Germline lookup yields CDR1 LGHNA and CDR2 YNFKEQ. V was cut by 0 bases and J by 0 bases, with 13 bases left in between. CDR3 length equals 17 residues. The CDR3 region has the DNA TGTGCCAGCAGCCAAGATTATACTATCAAAAGCACAGATACGCAGTATTTT. Encoded protein: CASSQDYTIKSTDTQYF.

The V and J genes are TRBV2 and TRBJ1-1; D may be TRBD1 (5 bases). Trimming took off 4 bases at V and 5 bases at J, with 11 bases between the two ends. The germline V gene encodes CDR1 SNHLY and CDR2 FYNNEI. This CDR3 is built from 13 residues. The CDR3 DNA follows: TGTGCCAGCAGTGGGGGCAGCCATACTGAAGCTTTCTTT. This translates into CASSGGSHTEAFF.

This sequence joins TRBV7-6 and TRBJ2-3; tentatively, D is TRBD2 (6 bases). Germline CDR1 SGHVS, CDR2 FNYEAQ. V was pared by 0 bases and J by 7 bases, with 17 bases between. The CDR3 runs 16 residues. The CDR3 region has the DNA TGTGCCAGCAGCTTAGCGAACGGGGGAGCCATCTATACGCAGTATTTT. This sequence encodes CASSLANGGAIYTQYF.

This clone occurred a few times. V and J are TRBV2 and TRBJ2-1, with 8 bases fitting TRBD2. The CDR3 loop spans 18 amino acids. From germline, CDR1 is SNHLY and CDR2 FYNNEI. J lost 2 bases, V lost 3 bases, and 12 bases had no gene match. The CDR3 loop is CASSDPLAGYPTYNEQFF. Here the CDR3 DNA reads TGTGCCAGCAGTGACCCCCTAGCGGGCTATCCGACCTACAATGAGCAGTTCTTC.

This chain joins TRBV27 and TRBJ2-2, with D tentatively TRBD1 (6 bases). This CDR3 is 15 amino acids long. Germline V lookup: CDR1 MNHEY, CDR2 SMNVEV (reference sequence). The germline V and J ends were trimmed by 8 bases and 0 bases, with 13 bases remaining between them. The CDR3 region is CASQTGRSNTGELFF. As DNA, the CDR3 is TGTGCCAGCCAAACAGGGCGATCGAACACCGGGGAGCTGTTTTTT.

This sequence joins TRBV6-5 and TRBJ2-7, with TRBD2 identical over 9 bases. The CDR3 sequence is 12 residues long. CDR1 MNHEY and CDR2 SVGAGI come from the germline V gene. V lost 7 bases and J lost 6; bases outside the gene matches: 4. In nucleotides, the CDR3 is TGTGCCAGCACGGGCGGGGGGGGCGAGCAGTACTTC. This gives the protein CASTGGGGEQYF.

The V and J genes are TRBV27 and TRBJ2-7; tentatively, D is TRBD1 (5 bases). The CDR3 covers 13 residues. V was trimmed by 5 bases and J by 2 bases, leaving 10 bases between them. The V gene's germline CDR1 is MNHEY and CDR2 SMNVEV (reference sequence). CDR3 amino acids: CASSPQGTYEQYF. Here the CDR3 DNA reads TGTGCCAGCAGTCCCCAGGGTACCTACGAGCAGTACTTC.

The table lists this clone with a count of one. This chain connects TRBV10-3 to TRBJ2-2; 11 bases are shared with TRBD1. V dropped 10 bases and J dropped 4; count of bases not matched to a gene: 5. The CDR3 loop spans 14 amino acids. Looked up from germline, CDR1 is ENHRY and CDR2 is SYGVKD. CDR3 nucleotides: TGTGCCACAGGACAGGGGGCGTTCACCGGGGAGCTGTTTTTT. Its protein product is CATGQGAFTGELFF.

The chain has TRBV12-5 and TRBJ2-1, with 9 bases fitting TRBD2. V lost 3 bases, J lost 4 bases, and 4 bases stayed unmatched. Looked up from germline, CDR1 is LGHNT and CDR2 is FRNRAP. The length of the CDR3 is 15 residues. This CDR3 is CASGFDSGSYNEQFF. Here the CDR3 DNA reads TGTGCTAGTGGTTTCGATAGCGGGAGTTACAATGAGCAGTTCTTC. The entire variable domain, with the rest obtained from reference TRBV12-5 and TRBJ2-1, is as follows: DARVTQTPRHKVTEMGQEVTMRCQPILGHNTVFWYRQTMMQGLELLAYFRNRAPLDDSGMPKDRFSAEMPDATLATLKIQPSEPRDSAVYFCASGFDSGSYNEQFFGPGTRLTVL.

The rearrangement uses TRBV6-1 and TRBJ1-1; possible D gene TRBD1, 6 bases. Germline CDR1 reads MNHNS; CDR2 reads SASEGT. V lost 5 bases and J 2 bases, leaving 9 bases between the germline ends. The length of the CDR3 is 13 residues. This CDR3 reads CASSRTANTEAFF. CDR3 in DNA: TGTGCCAGCAGTAGGACAGCTAACACTGAAGCTTTCTTT.

This sequence joins TRBV30 and TRBJ2-3, with 11 bases aligning to TRBD1. The CDR3 loop spans 15 amino acids. Losses at the gene ends were 0 bases for V and 8 bases for J; bases not matched to a gene: 7. Germline V gene lookup returns CDR1 GTSNPN and CDR2 SVGIG (reference sequence). CDR3 region: CAWSVGTGGSATQYF. Written as DNA, the CDR3 is TGTGCCTGGAGTGTAGGGACAGGGGGGTCGGCTACGCAGTATTTT.

This clone came up once. The J gene is TRBJ2-5, the V gene TRBV30, with 10 bases matching TRBD2. Germline trimming cut 2 bases from V and 5 bases from J; bases unmatched to any gene: 14. Germline V lookup: CDR1 GTSNPN, CDR2 SVGIG (reference sequence). This CDR3 spans 17 amino acids. The CDR3 nucleotides read TGTGCCTGGAGTTCGCTTCTAGCGGGAGTAATCCACGAGACCCAGTACTTC. Translating gives CAWSSLLAGVIHETQYF.

V is TRBV7-2 and J is TRBJ1-1, with 12 bases lining up with TRBD1. The CDR3 is 17 amino acids. Unmatched junction bases numbered 10, after V lost 5 bases and J lost 3 bases. CDR1 SGHTA and CDR2 FQGNSA come from the germline V gene. The CDR3 sequence is CASSRWDRGLMDTEAFF. CDR3 in DNA: TGTGCCAGCAGCCGATGGGACAGGGGGCTTATGGACACTGAAGCTTTCTTT.

The chain joins TRBV11-3 to TRBJ2-3, with 7 positions matching TRBD2. Germline CDR1 and CDR2: SGHNT and YENEEA. After removal of 4 bases from V and 6 bases from J, the junction contained 4 bases not matched to a gene. CDR3 length equals 13 residues. The DNA for the CDR3 is TGTGCCAGCAGCTCGCCCGGGGGGGATACGCAGTATTTT. Encoded protein: CASSSPGGDTQYF.

V usage is TRBV19 and J usage is TRBJ2-1; no firm D call. This CDR3 spans 15 amino acids. The V end lost 3 bases, the J end lost 3 bases, and 12 bases lay between the germline ends. CDR1 LNHDA and CDR2 SQIVND come from the germline V gene (reference sequence). CDR3 amino acids: CASSIEAGIYNEQFF. CDR3 sequence (DNA): TGTGCCAGTAGTATCGAAGCAGGTATCTACAATGAGCAGTTCTTC.

The V gene is TRBV4-2, the J gene TRBJ1-1, with D hard to call. The germline V gene encodes CDR1 LGHNA and CDR2 YNFKEQ. The CDR3 spans 15 residues. With 2 bases removed from V and 4 bases from J, the gap between germline ends came to 14 bases. The CDR3 bases are TGTGCCAGCAGCCAAAAGACGGGGTGGGGCACTGAAGCTTTCTTT. Its translation: CASSQKTGWGTEAFF.